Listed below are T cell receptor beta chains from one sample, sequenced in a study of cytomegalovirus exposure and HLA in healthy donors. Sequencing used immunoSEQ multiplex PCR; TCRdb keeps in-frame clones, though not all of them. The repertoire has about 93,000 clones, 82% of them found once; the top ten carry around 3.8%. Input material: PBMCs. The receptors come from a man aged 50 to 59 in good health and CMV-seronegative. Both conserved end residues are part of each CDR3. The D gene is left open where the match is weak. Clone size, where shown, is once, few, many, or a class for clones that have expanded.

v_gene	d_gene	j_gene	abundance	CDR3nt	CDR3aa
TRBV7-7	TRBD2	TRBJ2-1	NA	TGTGCTAGCAGCTTGAGCGGGAGTGATGAGCAGTTCTTC	CASSLSGSDEQFF
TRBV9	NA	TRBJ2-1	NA	TGTGCCAGCAGCGCTAACCGAGGGGACAAACGTGGGGAGGGGGACCCTAATGAGCAGTTCTTC	CASSANRGDKRGEGDPNEQFF
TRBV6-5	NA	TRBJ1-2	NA	TGTGCCAGCAGTCCCAGGGGATACCATGGCTACACCTTC	CASSPRGYHGYTF
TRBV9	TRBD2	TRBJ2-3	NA	TGTGCCAGCAGCGCCACAAAGTTACTAGCGGGAGTGGATACGCAGTATTTT	CASSATKLLAGVDTQYF
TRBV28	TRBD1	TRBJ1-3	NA	TGTGCCAGCAGTCCCTCCCCAGGCTCGGACAGGGGGGAAAACACCATATATTTT	CASSPSPGSDRGENTIYF
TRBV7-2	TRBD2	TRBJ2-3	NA	TGTGCCAGCAGCTTAGCGGAAGAGCGGACTAGCGGGATCCCTGAGCAGTATTTT	CASSLAEERTSGIPEQYF
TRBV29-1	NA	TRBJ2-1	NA	TGCAGCGGGCGCAGACGACTATCCCACAATGAGCAGTTCTTC	CSGRRRLSHNEQFF
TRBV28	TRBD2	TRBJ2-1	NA	TGTGCCAGCGGCGGGGCTAGCGGGAGATACAGTGAGCAGTTCTTC	CASGGASGRYSEQFF
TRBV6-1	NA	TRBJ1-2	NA	TGTGCCAGCAGACGCGACATTAACTATGGCTACACCTTC	CASRRDINYGYTF
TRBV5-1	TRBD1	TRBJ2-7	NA	TGCGCCAGCAGCTCCGGGACAGGGGGCAACGAGCAGTACTTC	CASSSGTGGNEQYF
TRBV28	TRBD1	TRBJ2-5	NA	TGTGCCAGCGGAGACAGGGCTCTTCTGGAGACCCAGTACTTC	CASGDRALLETQYF
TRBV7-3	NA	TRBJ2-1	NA	TGTGCCAGCAGCGCCACCAGCTCCTACAATGAGCAGTTCTTC	CASSATSSYNEQFF
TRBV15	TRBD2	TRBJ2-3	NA	TGTGCCACCAGCAGAGATCGGACTAGCGGGAGTGGTGGTACGCAGTATTTT	CATSRDRTSGSGGTQYF
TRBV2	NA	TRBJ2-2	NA	TGTGCCAGCAGTGTTCAGGGGTCCACCTACTCGAACACCGGGGAGCTGTTTTTT	CASSVQGSTYSNTGELFF
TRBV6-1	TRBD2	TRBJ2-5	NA	TGTGCCAGCAGTGCAAATAGCGGGACCAGTCAAGAGACCCAGTACTTC	CASSANSGTSQETQYF
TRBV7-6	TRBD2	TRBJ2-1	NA	TGTGCCAGCAGCTTAGGAGCGGGAGGTTCCTACAATGAGCAGTTCTTC	CASSLGAGGSYNEQFF
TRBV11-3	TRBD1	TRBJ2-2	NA	TGTGCCAGCAGTAAACGGACAGGGACGTTAAGGTCGGTCACCGGGGAGCTGTTTTTT	CASSKRTGTLRSVTGELFF
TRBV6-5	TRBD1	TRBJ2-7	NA	TGTGCCAGCAGTCACAACCCGGGACAGATATACGAGCAGTACTTC	CASSHNPGQIYEQYF
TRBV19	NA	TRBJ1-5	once	TGTGCCAGTAGTATAGGTCCCTATAGCAATCAGCCCCAGCATTTT	CASSIGPYSNQPQHF
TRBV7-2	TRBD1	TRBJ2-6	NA	TGTGCCAGCAGCCCGTCAGGACAGGCCGGCTCTGGGGCCAACGTCCTGACTTTC	CASSPSGQAGSGANVLTF
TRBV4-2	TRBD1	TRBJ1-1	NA	TGTGCCAGCAGGCCTCGGACAGGGCTGGACACTGAAGCTTTCTTT	CASRPRTGLDTEAFF
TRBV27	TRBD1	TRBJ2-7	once	TGTGCCAGCGCTCCGGGACAGGGGGCCGGCTACGAGCAGTACTTC	CASAPGQGAGYEQYF
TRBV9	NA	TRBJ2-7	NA	TGTGCCAGCAGCCGCGGATACGAGCAGTACTTC	CASSRGYEQYF
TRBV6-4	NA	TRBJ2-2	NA	TGTGCCAGCAGTGACTCTAGCCTCCCACCGGGCACCGGGGAGCTGTTTTTT	CASSDSSLPPGTGELFF
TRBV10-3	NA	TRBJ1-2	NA	TGTGCCATCAGTGACGGGGGAGGTGGCTACACCTTC	CAISDGGGGYTF
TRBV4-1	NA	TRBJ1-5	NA	TGCGCCAGCAGCCAACTTCCCTGGACAGTTAACAATCAGCCCCAGCATTTT	CASSQLPWTVNNQPQHF
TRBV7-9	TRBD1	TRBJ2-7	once	TGTGCCAGCAGCTCCGGACAGGGGGGCTACGAGCAGTACTTC	CASSSGQGGYEQYF
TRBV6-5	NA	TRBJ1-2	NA	TGTGCCAGCAGCCAGGGCCCCCTGGGTGGCTACACCTTC	CASSQGPLGGYTF
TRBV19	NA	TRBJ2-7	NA	TGTGCCAGTACCTCAGGGGCCTACGAGCAGTACTTC	CASTSGAYEQYF
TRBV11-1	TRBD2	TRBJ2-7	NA	TGTGCCAGCAGCTCCTCCTCGGGGGGGAGATACGAGCAGTACTTC	CASSSSSGGRYEQYF
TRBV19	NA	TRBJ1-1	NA	TGTGCCAGTAGTACCCGTCTTGAAGCTTTCTTT	CASSTRLEAFF
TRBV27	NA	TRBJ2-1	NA	TGTGCCAGCAGTTGGGGCCCCTACAATGAGCAGTTCTTC	CASSWGPYNEQFF
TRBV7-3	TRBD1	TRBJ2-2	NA	TGTGCCAGCAACTTAGGGGGCGCGGGCACCGGGGAGCTGTTTTTT	CASNLGGAGTGELFF
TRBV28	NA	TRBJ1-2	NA	TGTGCCAGCTCTAGGACAACTAACTATGGCTACACCTTC	CASSRTTNYGYTF
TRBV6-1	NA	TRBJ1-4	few	TGTGCCAGCAGTCAAAAGATGAGGGAAAAACTGTTTTTT	CASSQKMREKLFF
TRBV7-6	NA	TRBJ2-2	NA	TGTGCCAGCAGTAATACCGGGGTGGGGTCCGGGGAGCTGTTTTTT	CASSNTGVGSGELFF
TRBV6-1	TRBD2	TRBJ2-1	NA	TGTGCCAGCCCGGCGCGGGGGGCACCCTACAATGAGCAGTTCTTC	CASPARGAPYNEQFF
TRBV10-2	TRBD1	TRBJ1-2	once	TGCGCCAGCAGTGTGGACAGGGTGGAAGGCTACACCTTC	CASSVDRVEGYTF
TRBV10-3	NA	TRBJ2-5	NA	TGTGCCATCAGTGTGGGACAACAAGAGACCCAGTACTTC	CAISVGQQETQYF
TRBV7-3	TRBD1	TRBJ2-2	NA	TGTGCCAGCAGCTCCCAGGGGGCGTGGGTTTCGGACACCGGGGAGCTGTTTTTT	CASSSQGAWVSDTGELFF
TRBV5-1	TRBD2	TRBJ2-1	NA	TGCGCCAGCAGCTCCGGACTGAGCGGGAGCGATGAGCAGTTCTTC	CASSSGLSGSDEQFF
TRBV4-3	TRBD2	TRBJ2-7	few	TGCGCCAGCAGCCAAGAGCCGCTGAGCGGGGGATTCCACGAGCAGTACTTC	CASSQEPLSGGFHEQYF
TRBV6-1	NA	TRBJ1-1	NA	TGTGCCAGCAGTGAAGGGCGGGGGGCGATGAACACTGAAGCTTTCTTT	CASSEGRGAMNTEAFF
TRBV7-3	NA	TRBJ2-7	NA	TGTGCCAGCAGCTTACAAAGGAGAAGCGAGCAGTACTTC	CASSLQRRSEQYF
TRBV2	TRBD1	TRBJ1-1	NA	TGTGCCAGCAGACAGGGGGCTGGGGAAAACACTGAAGCTTTCTTT	CASRQGAGENTEAFF
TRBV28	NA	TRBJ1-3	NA	TGTGCCAGCAGTGACAGCTCAAGCTCTGGAAACACCATATATTTT	CASSDSSSSGNTIYF
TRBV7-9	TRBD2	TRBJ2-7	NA	TGTGCCAGCAGCCTCGGGACTAGCGGGAGGTACGAGCAGTACTTC	CASSLGTSGRYEQYF
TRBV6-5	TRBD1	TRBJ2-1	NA	TGTGCCAGCGGGCCTGACAGGGACAATGAGCAGTTCTTC	CASGPDRDNEQFF
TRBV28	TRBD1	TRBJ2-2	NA	TGTGCCAGCAGTTTGGAGTTGGCAGGGGGTACCGGGGAGCTGTTTTTT	CASSLELAGGTGELFF
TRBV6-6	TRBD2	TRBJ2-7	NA	TGTGCCAGCAGCGCTATCCTAGCGGGAGACGAGCAGTACTTC	CASSAILAGDEQYF
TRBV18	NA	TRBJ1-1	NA	TGTGCCAGCTCACCACCGGGGGGGAACACTGAAGCTTTCTTT	CASSPPGGNTEAFF
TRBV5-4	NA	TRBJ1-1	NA	TGTGCCAGCAGTGCGGGTCCCAACACTGAAGCTTTCTTT	CASSAGPNTEAFF
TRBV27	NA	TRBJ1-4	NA	TGTGCCAGCAGTTTATCACAGGGCGAACGAAATGAAAAACTGTTTTTT	CASSLSQGERNEKLFF
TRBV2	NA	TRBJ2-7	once	TGTGCCAGCAGTGTCATACAGGCCGCCTACGAGCAGTACTTC	CASSVIQAAYEQYF
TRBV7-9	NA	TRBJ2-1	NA	TGTGCCAGCAGCCGCGGGACTGCGGCAGACAATGAGCAGTTCTTC	CASSRGTAADNEQFF
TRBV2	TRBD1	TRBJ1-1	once	TGTGCCAGCAGTGTGGGACAGGGCCCGAACACTGAAGCTTTCTTT	CASSVGQGPNTEAFF
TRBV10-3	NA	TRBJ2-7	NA	TGTGCCATCAGTGGACAGTCCTACGAGCAGTACTTC	CAISGQSYEQYF
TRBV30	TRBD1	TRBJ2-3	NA	TGTGCCTGGAGTGGAGGGGGCGCAGATACGCAGTATTTT	CAWSGGGADTQYF
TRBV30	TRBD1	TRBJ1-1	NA	TGTGCCTGGAAATTAGAGGGGGCCACTGAAGCTTTCTTT	CAWKLEGATEAFF